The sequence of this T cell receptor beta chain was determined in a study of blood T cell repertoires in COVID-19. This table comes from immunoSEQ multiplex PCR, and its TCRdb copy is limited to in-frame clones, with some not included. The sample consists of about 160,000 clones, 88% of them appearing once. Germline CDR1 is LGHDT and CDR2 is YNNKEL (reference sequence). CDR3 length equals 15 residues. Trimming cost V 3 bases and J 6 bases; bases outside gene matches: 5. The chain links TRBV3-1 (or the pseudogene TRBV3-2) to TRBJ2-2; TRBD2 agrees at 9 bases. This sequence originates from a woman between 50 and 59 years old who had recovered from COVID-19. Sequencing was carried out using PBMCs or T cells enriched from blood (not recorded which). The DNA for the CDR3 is TGTGCCAGCAGCCATTGGCGCGGGGGGGCCGGGGAGCTGTTTTTT. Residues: CASSHWRGGAGELFF.